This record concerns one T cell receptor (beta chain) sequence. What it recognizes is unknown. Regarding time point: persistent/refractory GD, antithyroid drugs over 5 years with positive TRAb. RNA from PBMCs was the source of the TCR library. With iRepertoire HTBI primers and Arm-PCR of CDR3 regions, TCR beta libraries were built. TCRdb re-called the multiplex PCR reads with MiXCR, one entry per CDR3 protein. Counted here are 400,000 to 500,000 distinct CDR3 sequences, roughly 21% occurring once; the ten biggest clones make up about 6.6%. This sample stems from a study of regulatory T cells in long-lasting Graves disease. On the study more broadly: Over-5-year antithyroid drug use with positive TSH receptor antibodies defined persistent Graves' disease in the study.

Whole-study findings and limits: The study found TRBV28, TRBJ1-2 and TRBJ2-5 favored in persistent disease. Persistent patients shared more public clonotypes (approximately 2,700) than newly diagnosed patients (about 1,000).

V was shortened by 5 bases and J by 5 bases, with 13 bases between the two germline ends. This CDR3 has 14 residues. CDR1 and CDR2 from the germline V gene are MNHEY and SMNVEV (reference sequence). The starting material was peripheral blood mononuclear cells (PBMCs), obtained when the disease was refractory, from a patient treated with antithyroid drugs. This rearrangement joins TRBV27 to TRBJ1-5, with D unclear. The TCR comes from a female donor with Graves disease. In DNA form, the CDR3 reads TGTGCCAGCAGTCCGCCGGGGTTTTATCAGCCCCAGCATTTT. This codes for CASSPPGFYQPQHF.